A single sample gave rise to the 25 T cell receptor beta chains below, sequenced in a study of CD8 T cells in Susac syndrome. cDNA came from about 0.46 to 1 ug RNA primed by random hexamers. MiXCR, applied by TCRdb to the immunoSEQ multiplex PCR reads, yields one record per CDR3 protein. Of 160,000 or so distinct CDR3 sequences in the sample, roughly 94% are singletons; the top ten hold roughly 0.08%. The sample taken for sequencing was CD4+ T cells from PBMCs. These receptors were obtained from a human donor in good health.

The chain joins TRBV2 to TRBJ2-2; 9 bases agree with TRBD1. Germline V gene sequence: CDR1 SNHLY, CDR2 FYNNEI. This CDR3 comprises 16 residues. Germline trimming cut 6 bases from V and 0 bases from J; bases unmatched to any gene: 5. The CDR3 nucleotides are TGTGCCAGCAGAGGAACAGGGGGCTCGAACACCGGGGAGCTGTTTTTT. It yields the protein CASRGTGGSNTGELFF.

This clonotype was counted between two and nine times. The gene calls are TRBV20-1 and TRBJ2-7; D gene uncertain. Trimming took 0 bases from V and 0 from J, leaving 6 bases between them. Germline loops: CDR1 DFQATT, CDR2 SNEGSKA (reference sequence). The CDR3 sequence is 13 residues long. CDR3 region: CSAREGSSYEQYF. The CDR3 bases are TGCAGTGCTAGAGAGGGGTCCTCCTACGAGCAGTACTTC.

The J gene is TRBJ2-7, the V gene TRBV15; TRBD1 matches 10 bases. V trimming: 8 bases; J trimming: 9 bases; junction bases outside the gene matches: 16. This CDR3 has 15 residues. Germline CDR1 and CDR2: LNHNV and YYDKDF (reference sequence). DNA of the CDR3: TGTGCCACCCATGTCGGGGACAGGGGCACAGGGGGGCAGTACTTC. It encodes CATHVGDRGTGGQYF.

The chain links TRBV12-3 or TRBV12-4 to TRBJ2-1, with TRBD2 matching 12 bases. Losses at the gene ends were 4 bases for V and 15 bases for J; bases not matched to a gene: 4. The CDR3 runs 12 residues. In nucleotides, the CDR3 is TGTGCCAGCAGTTCGGGACTAGCGGGCCTGTTCTTC. Encoded protein: CASSSGLAGLFF.

The chain has TRBV6-9 and TRBJ1-6, with a tentative D call TRBD1 (5 bases). CDR1 and CDR2 from the germline V gene are MNHGY and SVAAGI. The V and J ends lost 1 base and 8 bases respectively, with 12 bases between them. The CDR3 totals 15 residues. The CDR3 DNA is TGTGCCAGCAGTTATTTGGGGACGCCTTATTCACCCCTCCACTTT. Its translation: CASSYLGTPYSPLHF.

V gene TRBV7-2 combines with J gene TRBJ2-5; the D gene could be TRBD1 or TRBD2 (6 bases each). The CDR3 runs to 13 residues. The V gene lost 4 bases and the J gene lost 3 bases, with 9 bases spanning the gap. Germline CDR1 SGHTA, CDR2 FQGNSA. The CDR3 loop is CASSYREEETQYF. In DNA form, the CDR3 reads TGTGCCAGCAGCTACAGGGAGGAAGAGACCCAGTACTTC.

The V gene is TRBV5-1, the J gene TRBJ1-4, with 9 bases aligning to TRBD1. With 3 bases clipped from V and 7 bases from J, the junction kept 1 base outside the gene matches. Per germline, CDR1 SGHRS and CDR2 YFSETQ. The CDR3 loop spans 13 amino acids. The CDR3 sequence: CASSWDRAEKLFF. In DNA form, the CDR3 reads TGCGCCAGCAGCTGGGACAGGGCTGAAAAACTGTTTTTT.

The J gene is TRBJ2-1, the V gene TRBV7-2; D is perhaps TRBD2 (6 bases). CDR1 is SGHTA, CDR2 FQGNSA, per germline. Trimming removed 5 bases at V and 5 bases at J, with 13 bases between. The CDR3 is 14 residues long. The CDR3 DNA reads as TGTGCCAGCAGCCCTGGGAGGCGGAACAATGAGCAGTTCTTC. Protein: CASSPGRRNNEQFF.

The J gene is TRBJ2-7, the V gene TRBV5-1, with 8 bases that match TRBD1. The CDR3 spans 14 residues. The trim removed 3 bases at V and 1 base at J, leaving 3 bases unmatched. The V gene's germline CDR1 is SGHRS and CDR2 YFSETQ. CDR3 loop: CASSSGQGSYEQYF. The DNA of the CDR3 is TGCGCCAGCAGCTCCGGACAGGGATCCTACGAGCAGTACTTC.

V and J are TRBV25-1 and TRBJ2-1; 9 bases map to TRBD2. Germline V CDR1 and CDR2: MGHDK, SYGVNS. The CDR3 has 16 residues. Unmatched junction bases numbered 8, after V lost 3 bases and J lost 5 bases. This chain's CDR3 is CASSDTRTSANNEQFF. Here the CDR3 DNA reads TGTGCCAGCAGTGATACCAGGACTAGCGCTAACAATGAGCAGTTCTTC.

V and J are TRBV23-1 and TRBJ1-1; D is unresolved. TRBV23-1 belongs to the ORF category, with a function that is uncertain. Trimming left V 11 bases short and J 10 bases short, with 11 bases between. This CDR3 contains 9 residues. CDR3 sequence reads: CASWARAFF. CDR3 coding DNA: TGCGCCTCCTGGGCCCGAGCTTTCTTT.

The chain uses TRBV18 and TRBJ2-1, with D maybe TRBD1 (6 bases). The J call may be wrong; the DNA end is better matched by TRBJ2-7. Germline CDR1 is KGHSH and CDR2 is LQKENI. This CDR3 region has 16 residues. In DNA, the CDR3 is TGTGCCAGCTCACCGCGACTGACAGGCGTGACCTACGAGCAGTACTTC. It codes for CASSPRLTGVTYEQYF.

The V call is TRBV7-9, the J call TRBJ1-1; D is possibly TRBD1 (6 bases). Germline CDR1 is SEHNR and CDR2 is FQNEAQ (reference sequence). CDR3 size: 14 residues. The V and J ends lost 2 bases and 3 bases respectively, with 10 bases between them. Written as DNA, the CDR3 is TGTGCCAGCAGCTTACCCGGGGGCCACACTGAAGCTTTCTTT. This encodes CASSLPGGHTEAFF.

This clonotype was detected only a few times. The chain recombines TRBV4-1 with TRBJ2-7; D gene ambiguous. Trimming stripped 0 bases from V and 6 bases from J, with 9 bases between. Germline V gene sequence: CDR1 MGHRA, CDR2 YSYEKL. CDR3 length: 13 residues. The CDR3 DNA is TGCGCCAGCAGCCAAGAAACCCTTAGCGAGCAGTACTTC. Protein product: CASSQETLSEQYF.

This chain links TRBV3-1 with TRBJ1-2; D ambiguous. The CDR3 is 15 amino acids. Germline V gene sequence: CDR1 LGHDT, CDR2 YNNKEL (reference sequence). Trimming took 4 bases from V and 3 from J, leaving 15 bases between them. The CDR3 is CASSPRASGDYGYTF. CDR3 DNA sequence: TGTGCCAGCAGCCCGAGGGCGTCCGGGGACTATGGCTACACCTTC. Full variable domain (missing parts from reference TRBV3-1 and TRBJ1-2): DTAVSQTPKYLVTQMGNDKSIKCEQNLGHDTMYWYKQDSKKFLKIMFSYNNKELIINETVPNRFSPKSPDKAHLNLHINSLELGDSAVYFCASSPRASGDYGYTFGSGTRLTVV.

V usage is TRBV6-2 or TRBV6-3 and J usage is TRBJ2-5; D is uncertain. The CDR3 length is 14 residues. Germline V gene lookup returns CDR1 MNHEY and CDR2 SVGEGT. The germline V and J ends were trimmed by 0 bases and 4 bases, with 9 bases remaining between them. The CDR3 here is CASSYSTERETQYF. The CDR3 DNA sequence: TGTGCCAGCAGTTACTCTACAGAGAGAGAGACCCAGTACTTC.

This chain links TRBV28 with TRBJ2-7; D is unclear. The CDR3 sequence is 14 residues long. The V end lost 0 bases, the J end lost 6 bases, and 12 bases lay between the germline ends. Germline values: CDR1 MDHEN, CDR2 SYDVKM. DNA for the CDR3: TGTGCCAGCAGTTTATGGTTAGGATCCACCGAGCAGTACTTC. It specifies CASSLWLGSTEQYF.

V gene TRBV4-1 combines with J gene TRBJ1-3, with TRBD1 matching 9 bases. The CDR3 runs to 16 residues. The ends lost 0 bases at V and 2 bases at J; junction bases unmatched: 2. Germline-derived CDR1 and CDR2 are MGHRA and YSYEKL. The DNA of the CDR3 is TGCGCCAGCAGCCAAGACAGGGACAGGGCTGGAAACACCATATATTTT. It yields the protein CASSQDRDRAGNTIYF.

The chain is built from TRBV18 and TRBJ2-7, with a tentative D call TRBD1 (6 bases). V lost 2 bases, J lost 6 bases, and 11 bases lay in between. This CDR3 comprises 13 residues. Germline V gene sequence: CDR1 KGHSH, CDR2 LQKENI. The DNA for the CDR3 is TGTGCCAGCTCACCAGGGACACGGGGCGAGCAGTACTTC. It yields the protein CASSPGTRGEQYF.

The CDR3 DNA follows: TGTGCCAGCAGTCGCGGGACAGGGGATGAGCCCCAGCATTTT. Its translation is CASSRGTGDEPQHF. The gene calls are TRBV6-5 and TRBJ1-5; 10 nucleotides agree with TRBD1. The CDR3 extends over 14 amino acids. V shed 5 bases, J shed 8 bases, and the junction held 6 bases outside the gene matches. CDR1 is MNHEY and CDR2 is SVGAGI in the germline V gene.

This clonotype was picked up one time. The chain joins TRBV6-2 or TRBV6-3 to TRBJ2-1, with D maybe TRBD2 (5 bases). CDR1 MNHEY and CDR2 SVGEGT come from the germline V gene. The V and J ends lost 8 bases and 8 bases respectively, with 10 bases between them. This CDR3 has 11 amino acids. CDR3 protein: CASGLRYEQFF. CDR3 bases: TGTGCCAGCGGACTCCGCTATGAGCAGTTCTTC.

This clonotype has more than one count but fewer than ten. CDR3 amino acids: CASSQGGANVLTF. Here the CDR3 DNA reads TGTGCCAGCTCTCAAGGGGGGGCCAACGTCCTGACTTTC. J is TRBJ2-6 and V is TRBV18; the D is unclear. The CDR3 length is 13 residues. Per germline, CDR1 KGHSH and CDR2 LQKENI. Trimming cost V 6 bases and J 4 bases, with 7 bases left between them.

J is TRBJ2-4 and V is TRBV6-1; D ambiguous. CDR1 MNHNS and CDR2 SASEGT come from the germline V gene. Trimming cost V 6 bases and J 8 bases, with 8 bases left between them. The CDR3 contains 11 residues. The CDR3 coding sequence is TGTGCCAGCAGAACTTGGGACATTCAGTACTTC. Translation gives CASRTWDIQYF.

The rearrangement joins TRBV19 to TRBJ1-5; TRBD1 aligns across 11 bases. The ends lost 5 bases at V and 4 bases at J; junction bases unmatched: 7. The CDR3 runs to 16 residues. In germline, CDR1 is LNHDA, CDR2 SQIVND (reference sequence). CDR3 nucleotides: TGTGCCAGTAGTCCGGGACAGGGGGGACCTAATCAGCCCCAGCATTTT. Protein product: CASSPGQGGPNQPQHF.

This rearrangement joins TRBV7-9 to TRBJ1-2, with D maybe TRBD1 (5 bases). Germline assignment: CDR1 SEHNR and CDR2 FQNEAQ (reference sequence). CDR3 length equals 14 residues. V was shortened by 1 base and J by 5 bases, with 11 bases between the two germline ends. The CDR3 DNA is TGTGCCAGCAGCTTAGGGGGACTGGATTATGGCTACACCTTC. It is translated as CASSLGGLDYGYTF.